Presented here are 28 T cell receptor beta chains from one specimen sequenced in a study of blood T cell repertoires in COVID-19. TCRdb's copy holds only in-frame clones and misses some; the assay was immunoSEQ multiplex PCR. The repertoire holds approximately 72,000 clones, with roughly nine tenths as singletons. The source material was peripheral blood. The receptors shown here come from a woman in her sixties with acute or convalescent COVID-19.

The V call is TRBV4-1, the J call TRBJ1-4; 7 bases agree with TRBD1. J gave up 4 bases and V 2 bases, and 7 bases lay outside the gene matches. CDR1 is MGHRA, CDR2 YSYEKL, per germline. CDR3 length equals 16 residues. The CDR3 is CASSQLYRGLNEKLFF. In DNA form, the CDR3 reads TGCGCCAGCAGCCAACTTTACAGGGGACTTAATGAAAAACTGTTTTTT.

This chain connects TRBV6-4 to TRBJ2-1, with 10 nucleotides matching TRBD1. V lost 6 bases to trimming and J lost 0 bases; unmatched junction nucleotides: 8. CDR3 length: 17 residues. The germline V gene has CDR1 MRHNA and CDR2 SNTAGT. CDR3 amino acids: CASSAVRTGGSYNEQFF. The DNA for the CDR3 is TGTGCCAGCAGCGCCGTCCGGACAGGGGGCTCCTACAATGAGCAGTTCTTC.

The genes are TRBV7-2 and TRBJ2-4; D is unclear. Trimming cost V 6 bases and J 2 bases, with 11 bases left between them. Germline values: CDR1 SGHTA, CDR2 FQGNSA. The CDR3 is made up of 14 amino acids. The CDR3, as DNA: TGTGCCAGCAGTCTCGGCGGCTCCAAAAACATTCAGTACTTC. This gives the protein CASSLGGSKNIQYF.

The chain couples TRBV10-3 to TRBJ2-2; 13 bases are a match to TRBD2. This CDR3 has 14 amino acids. V dropped 10 bases and J dropped 6; count of bases not matched to a gene: 5. CDR1 and CDR2 from the germline V gene are ENHRY and SYGVKD. CDR3: CASRLAGGAGELFF. DNA of the CDR3: TGTGCCAGCCGACTAGCGGGGGGTGCCGGGGAGCTGTTTTTT.

V usage is TRBV7-6 and J usage is TRBJ1-2; 7 bases fit TRBD1. J lost 5 bases, V lost 2 bases, and 8 bases had no gene match. CDR3 length: 15 residues. Looked up from germline, CDR1 is SGHVS and CDR2 is FNYEAQ. The CDR3 spells CASSLYVDRSYGYTF. The CDR3 DNA follows: TGTGCCAGCAGCTTATACGTGGACAGGTCATATGGCTACACCTTC.

This clone was picked up one time. The chain couples TRBV3-1 (or the pseudogene TRBV3-2) to TRBJ2-7; the match to TRBD2 covers 9 bases. The V and J ends lost 4 bases and 4 bases, in that order; junction bases with no gene match: 11. There are 16 residues in the CDR3. Germline V lookup: CDR1 LGHDT, CDR2 YNNKEL (reference sequence). CDR3 sequence reads: CASSPPPGLAVYEQYF. As DNA, the CDR3 is TGTGCCAGCAGCCCTCCCCCGGGACTAGCCGTTTACGAGCAGTACTTC.

This chain links TRBV7-3 with TRBJ2-1; D may be TRBD2 (7 bases). V shed 2 bases and J shed 8 bases, with 10 bases lying between them. Germline V gene data show CDR1 as SGHTA and CDR2 as FQGTGA. This CDR3 has 13 amino acids. CDR3 region: CASSLEGGHEQFF. CDR3 sequence (DNA): TGTGCCAGCAGCTTAGAGGGGGGGCATGAGCAGTTCTTC. Filled out from reference TRBV7-3 and TRBJ2-1, the complete variable domain reads GAGVSQTPSNKVTEKGKYVELRCDPISGHTALYWYRQSLGQGPEFLIYFQGTGAADDSGLPNDRFFAVRPEGSVSTLKIQRTERGDSAVYLCASSLEGGHEQFFGPGTRLTVL.

This chain uses TRBV7-2 with TRBJ2-7, with TRBD2 identical over 7 bases. The CDR3 sequence is 16 residues long. The J segment lost 5 bases and the V segment lost 6 bases, leaving 16 bases of the junction unmatched. CDR1 is SGHTA, CDR2 FQGNSA, per germline. This chain's CDR3 is CASSRLPGGWSDEQYF. DNA of the CDR3: TGTGCCAGCAGTCGCCTCCCGGGGGGATGGTCGGACGAGCAGTACTTC. The variable domain in full, with the rest retrieved from reference TRBV7-2 and TRBJ2-7, is GAGVSQSPSNKVTEKGKDVELRCDPISGHTALYWYRQSLGQGLEFLIYFQGNSAPDKSGLPSDRFSAERTGGSVSTLTIQRTQQEDSAVYLCASSRLPGGWSDEQYFGPGTRLTVT.

The genes are TRBV28 and TRBJ1-2; tentatively, D is TRBD1 (5 bases). The length of the CDR3 is 15 residues. V was shortened by 7 bases and J by 4 bases, with 19 bases between the two germline ends. Germline V gene data show CDR1 as MDHEN and CDR2 as SYDVKM. The CDR3 protein is CASTPRGGRGYGYTF. As DNA, the CDR3 is TGTGCCAGCACGCCCCGGGGGGGACGCGGCTATGGCTACACCTTC.

The rearrangement links TRBV6-5 to TRBJ2-5, with 9 bases matching TRBD1. The junction had 2 bases not matched to a gene; V was cut back by 9 bases and J by 0 bases. CDR3 length: 13 amino acids. The germline gives CDR1 MNHEY, CDR2 SVGAGI. CDR3 loop: CASRTGDQETQYF. CDR3 nucleotides: TGTGCCAGTAGGACAGGGGACCAAGAGACCCAGTACTTC.

This chain uses TRBV7-9 with TRBJ2-1; D perhaps matches TRBD2 (5 bases). The CDR3 covers 14 residues. V dropped 6 bases and J dropped 6 bases, with 15 bases sitting between them. Germline V gene lookup returns CDR1 SEHNR and CDR2 FQNEAQ (reference sequence). The CDR3 spells CASREKGAVNEQFF. CDR3 nucleotide sequence: TGTGCCAGCAGGGAAAAGGGAGCCGTCAATGAGCAGTTCTTC.

This chain uses TRBV2 with TRBJ1-5; D ambiguous. The germline V and J ends were trimmed by 1 base and 10 bases, with 11 bases remaining between them. Germline V lookup: CDR1 SNHLY, CDR2 FYNNEI. This CDR3 region has 13 residues. CDR3 sequence: CASSEGAVHPQHF. CDR3 sequence (DNA): TGTGCCAGCAGTGAAGGGGCTGTTCACCCCCAGCATTTT.

This clone was counted only a few times. V gene TRBV6-4 combines with J gene TRBJ2-2; the match to TRBD2 covers 8 bases. V shed 6 bases and J 3 bases; nucleotides not matched to a gene: 0. Germline V gene lookup returns CDR1 MRHNA and CDR2 SNTAGT. CDR3 length: 13 amino acids. CDR3 bases: TGTGCCAGCAGCGGGGGGGACACCGGGGAGCTGTTTTTT. Translated, it gives CASSGGDTGELFF.

This clone was detected once. The rearrangement links TRBV2 to TRBJ2-5; TRBD2 matches at 13 bases. Germline V gives CDR1 SNHLY, CDR2 FYNNEI. The CDR3 has 15 residues. Unmatched junction bases numbered 5, after V lost 6 bases and J lost 4 bases. The CDR3 coding sequence is TGTGCCAGCAGAGAGGGACTAGCGGGGACAGAGACCCAGTACTTC. Protein product: CASREGLAGTETQYF.

The chain has TRBV28 and TRBJ1-2, with D maybe TRBD1 (5 bases). The germline V gene has CDR1 MDHEN and CDR2 SYDVKM. Deletions cut 5 bases from V and 8 bases from J, with 18 bases between. The length of the CDR3 is 14 residues. CDR3 protein: CASSPGGGASGYTF. The CDR3 DNA reads TGTGCCAGCAGTCCTGGCGGAGGGGCGAGCGGCTACACCTTC.

The J gene is TRBJ1-1, the V gene TRBV29-1; TRBD1 might be the D (5 bases). The V gene lost 3 bases and the J gene lost 0 bases, with 5 bases spanning the gap. The length of the CDR3 is 12 residues. Germline CDR1 reads SQVTM; CDR2 reads ANQGSEA. The CDR3 is CSVEDMNTEAFF. The CDR3 nucleotides are TGCAGCGTTGAGGACATGAACACTGAAGCTTTCTTT. Full variable domain (missing parts from reference TRBV29-1 and TRBJ1-1): SAVISQKPSRDICQRGTSLTIQCQVDSQVTMMFWYRQQPGQSLTLIATANQGSEATYESGFVIDKFPISRPNLTFSTLTVSNMSPEDSSIYLCSVEDMNTEAFFGQGTRLTVV.

V usage is TRBV6-5 and J usage is TRBJ2-2; weak D call: TRBD1 (6 bases). V was pared by 4 bases and J by 3 bases, with 12 bases between. Germline V gives CDR1 MNHEY, CDR2 SVGAGI. The CDR3 is 15 residues long. CDR3 sequence: CASSLTGPDTGELFF. In DNA, the CDR3 is TGTGCCAGCAGTTTGACAGGTCCTGACACCGGGGAGCTGTTTTTT.

The chain recombines TRBV4-1 with TRBJ2-7, with unresolved D. The CDR3 is 13 amino acids. The germline V gene has CDR1 MGHRA and CDR2 YSYEKL. Between the trimmed V and J ends, which lost 1 base and 3 bases, there was a span of 7 bases. The CDR3 here is CASSQGGSYEQYF. As DNA, the CDR3 is TGCGCCAGCAGCCAAGGCGGTAGCTACGAGCAGTACTTC.

This clone appeared a single time. This sequence joins TRBV24-1 and TRBJ2-6, with TRBD1 identical over 9 bases. Germline loops: CDR1 KGHDR, CDR2 SFDVKD. Trimming cost V 7 bases and J 2 bases; bases outside gene matches: 8. This CDR3 region has 17 residues. As DNA, the CDR3 is TGTGCCACCAGCCCTGGACAGGGGCGTACTGGGGCCAACGTCCTGACTTTC. Amino acid sequence: CATSPGQGRTGANVLTF.

The chain combines TRBV9 with TRBJ2-1; the match to TRBD2 covers 10 bases. CDR3 length: 15 amino acids. Trimming at V came to 0 bases and at J to 9 bases, leaving 6 bases not matched to a gene. Looked up from germline, CDR1 is SGDLS and CDR2 is YYNGEE. The CDR3 DNA follows: TGTGCCAGCAGCGTAGCTAGCGGGGGAGACAGTGAGCAGTTCTTC. It codes for CASSVASGGDSEQFF.

CDR3 region: CSAGTPPPNYGYTF. CDR3 DNA: TGCAGCGCCGGGACACCACCTCCTAACTATGGCTACACCTTC. The chain is built from TRBV29-1 and TRBJ1-2; the D gene is possibly TRBD1 (6 bases). V lost 7 bases to trimming and J lost 0 bases, with 15 bases between them. From germline, CDR1 is SQVTM and CDR2 ANQGSEA. The CDR3 loop spans 14 amino acids.

The rearrangement joins TRBV15 to TRBJ2-2; D might be TRBD2 (5 bases). The V end was cut by 5 bases, the J end by 4 bases, with 17 bases between. Germline CDR1 LNHNV, CDR2 YYDKDF (reference sequence). There are 16 residues in the CDR3. Here the CDR3 DNA reads TGTGCCACCAGCCCGAGATGGCGGGTGGCCACCGGGGAGCTGTTTTTT. Translating it yields CATSPRWRVATGELFF.

This clone was seen a few times. This sequence joins TRBV6-5 and TRBJ1-2; perhaps TRBD1 as D (6 bases). The germline V gene has CDR1 MNHEY and CDR2 SVGAGI. Trimming cost V 5 bases and J 4 bases, with 14 bases left between them. The CDR3 is 14 residues long. The CDR3: CASSPRGAGYGYTF. Written as DNA, the CDR3 is TGTGCCAGCAGTCCCCGGGGGGCGGGCTATGGCTACACCTTC.

The V and J genes are TRBV28 and TRBJ2-2; a possible D gene is TRBD2 (6 bases). The CDR3 is 12 residues long. Trimming cost V 6 bases and J 7 bases, with 9 bases left between them. Germline CDR1 is MDHEN and CDR2 is SYDVKM. The CDR3 DNA reads as TGTGCCAGCAGACCTAGCGACGGGGAGCTGTTTTTT. Its protein is CASRPSDGELFF.

This clone was found once. This chain connects TRBV5-6 to TRBJ2-7; TRBD1 agrees at 7 bases. Trimming at V came to 3 bases and at J to 4 bases, leaving 10 bases not matched to a gene. The CDR3 extends over 15 amino acids. Germline loops: CDR1 SGHDT, CDR2 YYEEEE. DNA for the CDR3: TGTGCCAGCAGCTCCGACAGGGTAAAACGGTACGAGCAGTACTTC. Its translation is CASSSDRVKRYEQYF.

This chain joins TRBV7-9 and TRBJ2-5; the match to TRBD2 covers 9 bases. This CDR3 is 16 amino acids long. CDR1 is SEHNR, CDR2 FQNEAQ, per germline (reference sequence). With V trimmed by 1 base and J by 1 base, 4 bases remained unmatched. CDR3 in amino acids: CASSLGAGGLQETQYF. The CDR3 nucleotides read TGTGCCAGCAGCTTAGGAGCGGGGGGACTCCAAGAGACCCAGTACTTC.

This clone was seen just once. The chain is built from TRBV12-3 or TRBV12-4 and TRBJ2-5, with 8 bases matching TRBD1. This CDR3 is 12 amino acids long. The V gene end was trimmed by 5 bases and the J gene end by 5 bases; junction bases not matched to a gene: 1. The CDR3 region is CASSRDRETQYF. The CDR3 bases are TGTGCCAGCAGTAGGGACAGGGAGACCCAGTACTTC.

The chain links TRBV6-1 to TRBJ1-4; 7 bases are a match to TRBD1. The CDR3 spans 16 residues. The J segment lost 6 bases and the V segment lost 4 bases, leaving 11 bases of the junction unmatched. CDR1 is MNHNS and CDR2 is SASEGT in the germline V gene. In nucleotides, the CDR3 is TGTGCCAGCAGTGGACAGGGCGGGGGGGGATATGAAAAACTGTTTTTT. This gives the protein CASSGQGGGGYEKLFF.